A selection of T cell receptor beta chains follows, all from one sample in a study of cytomegalovirus exposure and HLA in healthy donors. Clones were read by immunoSEQ multiplex PCR, and TCRdb kept only the in-frame ones, dropping some. The table has fewer than 85,000 clones, around 70% seen once. The sequenced sample was PBMCs. The receptors come from a woman aged 40 to 55 in good health and CMV-seropositive. The CDR3 runs from the conserved cysteine through the conserved F or W. A D gene is named only where the DNA matches it firmly. Only part of the rows carry a size: once, few, many, or a class if the clone is expanded.

size	V	D	J	DNA	CDR3
NA	TRBV29-1	NA	TRBJ2-1	TGCAGCGTTGGGGGCCTCTGGAAGGTGAATGAGCAGTTCTTC	CSVGGLWKVNEQFF
NA	TRBV2	NA	TRBJ2-5	TGTGCCAGCAGTGAAGGGCGGGGGCCATTGAAGACCCAGTACTTC	CASSEGRGPLKTQYF
NA	TRBV7-9	NA	TRBJ2-3	TGTGCCAGCAGCCCCGGACAACCAGCCTTCCACACAGATACGCAGTATTTT	CASSPGQPAFHTDTQYF
NA	TRBV15	NA	TRBJ1-2	TGTGCCACCAGCAGAGATAGGGCAGGGTACAACTATGGCTACACCTTC	CATSRDRAGYNYGYTF
NA	TRBV7-2	TRBD1	TRBJ2-5	TGTGCCAGCAGGGGACAGGGGGACACCCAGTACTTC	CASRGQGDTQYF
NA	TRBV19	TRBD1	TRBJ1-2	TGTGCCAGTAGGGTTTGGGACAGGGGCTATGGCTACACCTTC	CASRVWDRGYGYTF
few	TRBV5-4	TRBD1	TRBJ2-7	TGTGCCAGCAGCTTAGACAGGGATACCTACGAGCAGTACTTC	CASSLDRDTYEQYF
NA	TRBV7-2	NA	TRBJ1-4	TGTGCCAGCAGCTTAGGGACTTATGGTGAAAAACTGTTTTTT	CASSLGTYGEKLFF
NA	TRBV6-1	NA	TRBJ2-2	TGTGCCAGCATCCTCGGGGGTATCTCCGGGGAGCTGTTTTTT	CASILGGISGELFF
NA	TRBV15	NA	TRBJ1-4	TGTGCCACCAGCAGTTACAGGGCCCCGCTAGGAAGGGAAAAACTGTTTTTT	CATSSYRAPLGREKLFF
once	TRBV28	NA	TRBJ1-3	TGTGCCAGCAGCCCGACAGCCCACTCTGGAAACACCATATATTTT	CASSPTAHSGNTIYF
NA	TRBV5-4	NA	TRBJ2-1	TGTGCCAGCAGCTTGGTGAGTCAGCGCTTCCAGTTCTTC	CASSLVSQRFQFF
NA	TRBV21-1	NA	TRBJ1-4	TGTGCCAGCAGCCGGGACAGCGATAATGAAAAACTGTTTTTT	CASSRDSDNEKLFF
NA	TRBV30	TRBD1	TRBJ1-2	TGTGCCTGGAAGTCAGGGGGGTATGGCTACACCTTC	CAWKSGGYGYTF
NA	TRBV5-1	TRBD2	TRBJ2-3	TGCGCCAGCAGCTTATCTCCGGGACTAGCGGGAGATACGCAGTATTTT	CASSLSPGLAGDTQYF
NA	TRBV6-1	TRBD1	TRBJ1-4	TGTGCCAGCAGGACAGGGCCGGGCGAAAAACTGTTTTTT	CASRTGPGEKLFF
NA	TRBV7-8	TRBD1	TRBJ1-5	TGTGCCAGCATCCCCACCCCCAGGGGGGACGGTAGCAATCAGCCCCAGCATTTT	CASIPTPRGDGSNQPQHF
NA	TRBV5-8	NA	TRBJ2-7	TGTGCCAGCAGCCCTACGACGGGACACCTCCTCGAGCAGTACTTC	CASSPTTGHLLEQYF
NA	TRBV5-1	NA	TRBJ1-1	TGCGCCAGCAGCTTGGGGGGACAAATGAACACTGAAGCTTTCTTT	CASSLGGQMNTEAFF
NA	TRBV28	NA	TRBJ1-5	TGTGCCAGCACTCTCCAAGGGGGTCAGCCCCAGCATTTT	CASTLQGGQPQHF
NA	TRBV5-6	TRBD2	TRBJ2-1	TGTGCCAGCAGCGGGGGACTAGCGGACTACAATGAGCAGTTCTTC	CASSGGLADYNEQFF
NA	TRBV5-1	NA	TRBJ2-7	TGCGCCAGCAGCTTGGCCCAGCGCTACGAGCAGTACTTC	CASSLAQRYEQYF
NA	TRBV27	NA	TRBJ1-2	TGTGCCACCAGGTCCGGGGGCTATGGCTACACCTTC	CATRSGGYGYTF
NA	TRBV28	NA	TRBJ1-1	TGTGCCAACAGTTCTCAGGGTCGAACTGAAGCTTTCTTT	CANSSQGRTEAFF
NA	TRBV10-3	TRBD2	TRBJ2-7	TGTGCCATCAGGATAGCGGGAGAGAGAAACGAGCAGTACTTC	CAIRIAGERNEQYF
NA	TRBV4-2	NA	TRBJ1-2	TGTGCCAGCAGCCAGGACAGCTTTGGTGGCTACACCTTC	CASSQDSFGGYTF
NA	TRBV6-1	NA	TRBJ2-2	TGTGCCAGCTCGTCGTCAGCGGCGAACACCGGGGAGCTGTTTTTT	CASSSSAANTGELFF
NA	TRBV4-3	TRBD1	TRBJ2-6	TGCGCCAGCAGCCAACTACAGGGGCCTGGGTCTGGGGCCAACGTCCTGACTTTC	CASSQLQGPGSGANVLTF
NA	TRBV28	NA	TRBJ2-1	TGTGCCAGCCTACCCGACATGGGGCACTACAATGAGCAGTTCTTC	CASLPDMGHYNEQFF
NA	TRBV4-1	TRBD2	TRBJ2-6	TGCGCCAGCAGACCGGGAGGGGCCGGGGCCAACGTCCTGACTTTC	CASRPGGAGANVLTF
NA	TRBV6-6	TRBD1	TRBJ1-2	TGTGCCAGCAGGAAGGGACAGGGCTATGGCTACACCTTC	CASRKGQGYGYTF
NA	TRBV9	TRBD1	TRBJ1-2	TGTGCCAGCAGCGTCTCAGGGGGCGCGGACTATGGCTACACCTTC	CASSVSGGADYGYTF
NA	TRBV29-1	TRBD1	TRBJ1-2	TGCAGCGTTCCGGGACAGGGTAACTATGGCTACACCTTC	CSVPGQGNYGYTF
NA	TRBV6-5	NA	TRBJ1-1	TGTGCCAGCAGTTATGCAGGTTGGAACACTGAAGCTTTCTTT	CASSYAGWNTEAFF
NA	TRBV30	NA	TRBJ2-5	TGTGCCTGGAGTTCAGGTCTGGAGACCCAGTACTTC	CAWSSGLETQYF
NA	TRBV5-6	NA	TRBJ2-1	TGTGCCAGCAGCTTGGGAGCGAACAATGAGCAGTTCTTC	CASSLGANNEQFF
NA	TRBV5-1	NA	TRBJ2-1	TGCGCCAGCAGCTTGGTTGGGGATCGGGGTAACTATGAGCAGTTCTTC	CASSLVGDRGNYEQFF
NA	TRBV10-3	TRBD2	TRBJ2-1	TGTGCCATCAGTGGTACTAGCGGGAGTGGTTACAATGAGCAGTTCTTC	CAISGTSGSGYNEQFF
NA	TRBV29-1	NA	TRBJ1-3	TGCAGTGTGGGGGGGGGTAGGGGATTTGGAAACACCATATATTTT	CSVGGGRGFGNTIYF
once	TRBV19	TRBD1	TRBJ1-6	TGTGCCAGTACCTCGGGACAGCATAATTCACCCCTCCACTTT	CASTSGQHNSPLHF
once	TRBV16	NA	TRBJ2-5	TGTGCCAGCAGCTCGAACTCAGGGGCAAGAGAGACCCAGTACTTC	CASSSNSGARETQYF
NA	TRBV13	NA	TRBJ2-3	TGTGCCAGCAGCTTAGGCCCCAGGGTGGGCACAGATACGCAGTATTTT	CASSLGPRVGTDTQYF
NA	TRBV30	NA	TRBJ1-5	TGTGCCTGGAGTAGACAGGCAGATCAGCCCCAGCATTTT	CAWSRQADQPQHF
few	TRBV6-5	NA	TRBJ2-5	TGTGCCAGCAGTCATAGCGGAATCCAAGAGACCCAGTACTTC	CASSHSGIQETQYF
NA	TRBV7-2	NA	TRBJ2-1	TGTGCCAGCAGCTTAAGGTTGAGGGGGAATGAGCAGTTCTTC	CASSLRLRGNEQFF
NA	TRBV2	TRBD2	TRBJ2-4	TGTGCCAGCAGTAAGGGACTAGCGGGAGGGCCGATTAAAAACATTCAGTACTTC	CASSKGLAGGPIKNIQYF
NA	TRBV25-1	TRBD1	TRBJ2-7	TGTGCCAGCAGTGACCCTGGAGGGACAGGTACCTACGAGCAGTACTTC	CASSDPGGTGTYEQYF
NA	TRBV29-1	NA	TRBJ2-7	TGCAGCGTCGCTGAACTCCCTGACTACGAGCAGTACTTC	CSVAELPDYEQYF
NA	TRBV7-9	TRBD1	TRBJ1-2	TGTGCCAGCAGCGTAGGACAGGATTTAGGAGGCTACACCTTC	CASSVGQDLGGYTF
NA	TRBV10-3	NA	TRBJ2-7	TGTGCCATCAGCGCCGGGACAAAATACGAGCAGTACTTC	CAISAGTKYEQYF
NA	TRBV4-2	NA	TRBJ1-4	TGTGCCAGCACCCTCGAAGGGGTACCTAATGAAAAACTGTTTTTT	CASTLEGVPNEKLFF
NA	TRBV10-3	TRBD1	TRBJ1-3	TGTGCCATCAGTGCTGGAACCGGGACAGCTGGAAACACCATATATTTT	CAISAGTGTAGNTIYF
NA	TRBV7-9	TRBD2	TRBJ2-3	TGTGCCAGCAGCGGACTAGCGGGGGGGCGAAGCACAGATACGCAGTATTTT	CASSGLAGGRSTDTQYF